This TCR beta chain is drawn from a study of T cell responses to AZD1222 COVID-19 vaccine. Study-wide results and limits: In a largely white British group with more females than males, clonal diversity was possibly underestimated. Every sample of the repertoires postdated the peak T cell response. Close to half of all spike-specific TCRs reportedly target regions of the variants that are unmutated.

As for this clone: The target antigen is unknown.

Sequenced by immunoSEQ multiplex PCR; TCRdb stores in-frame clones only, minus some. This table has 97,000 or so clones, roughly 88% appearing once. This CDR3 contains 10 residues. Germline V gene data show CDR1 as SNHLY and CDR2 as FYNNEI. With 4 bases removed from V and 5 bases from J, the gap between germline ends came to 3 bases. The source of this sequence is an adult in good health. The sequencing used peripheral blood, collected on day 0 of AZD1222 vaccination. The rearrangement joins TRBV2 to TRBJ2-7, with D unresolved. The DNA for the CDR3 is TGTGCCAGCAGTGGGAACGAGCAGTACTTC. Translation: CASSGNEQYF. The entire variable domain, with the rest obtained from reference TRBV2 and TRBJ2-7, is as follows: EPEVTQTPSHQVTQMGQEVILRCVPISNHLYFYWYRQILGQKVEFLVSFYNNEISEKSEIFDDQFSVERPDGSNFTLKIRSTKLEDSAMYFCASSGNEQYFGPGTRLTVT.